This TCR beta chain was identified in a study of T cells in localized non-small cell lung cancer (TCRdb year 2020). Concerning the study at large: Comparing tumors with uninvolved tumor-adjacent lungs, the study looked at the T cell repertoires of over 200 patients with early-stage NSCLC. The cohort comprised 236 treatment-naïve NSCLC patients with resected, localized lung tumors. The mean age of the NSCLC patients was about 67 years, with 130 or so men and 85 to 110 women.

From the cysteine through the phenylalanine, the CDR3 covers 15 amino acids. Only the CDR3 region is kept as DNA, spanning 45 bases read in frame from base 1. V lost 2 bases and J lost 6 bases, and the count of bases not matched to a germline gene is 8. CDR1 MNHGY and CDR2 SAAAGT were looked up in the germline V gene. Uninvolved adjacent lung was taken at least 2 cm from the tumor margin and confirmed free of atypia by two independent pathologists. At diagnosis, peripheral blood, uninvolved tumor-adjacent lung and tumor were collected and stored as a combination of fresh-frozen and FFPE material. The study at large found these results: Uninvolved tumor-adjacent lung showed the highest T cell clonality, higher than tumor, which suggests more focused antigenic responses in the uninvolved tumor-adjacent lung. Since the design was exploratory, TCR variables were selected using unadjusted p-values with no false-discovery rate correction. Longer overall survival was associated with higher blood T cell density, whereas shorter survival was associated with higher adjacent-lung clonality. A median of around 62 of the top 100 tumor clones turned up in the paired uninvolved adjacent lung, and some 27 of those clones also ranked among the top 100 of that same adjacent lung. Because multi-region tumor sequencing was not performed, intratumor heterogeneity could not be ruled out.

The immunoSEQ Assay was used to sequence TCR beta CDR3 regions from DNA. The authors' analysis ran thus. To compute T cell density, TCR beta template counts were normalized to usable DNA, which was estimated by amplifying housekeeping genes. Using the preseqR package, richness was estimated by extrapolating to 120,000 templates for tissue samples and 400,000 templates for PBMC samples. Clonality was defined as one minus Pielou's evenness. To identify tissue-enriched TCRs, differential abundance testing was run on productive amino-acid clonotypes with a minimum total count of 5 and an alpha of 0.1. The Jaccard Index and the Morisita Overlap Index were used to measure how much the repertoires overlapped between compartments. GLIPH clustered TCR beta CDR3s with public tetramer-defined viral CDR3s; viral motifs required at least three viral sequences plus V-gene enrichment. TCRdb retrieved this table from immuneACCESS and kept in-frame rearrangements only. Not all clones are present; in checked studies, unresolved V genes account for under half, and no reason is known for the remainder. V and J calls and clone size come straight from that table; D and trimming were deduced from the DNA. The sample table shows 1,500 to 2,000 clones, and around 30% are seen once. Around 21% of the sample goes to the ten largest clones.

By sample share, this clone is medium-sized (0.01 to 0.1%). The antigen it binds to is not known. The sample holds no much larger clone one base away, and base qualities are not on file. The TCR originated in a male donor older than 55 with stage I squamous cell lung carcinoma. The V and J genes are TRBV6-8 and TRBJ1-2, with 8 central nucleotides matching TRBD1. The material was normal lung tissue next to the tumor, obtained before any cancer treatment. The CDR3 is CASSYTRTGTDGYTF. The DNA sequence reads TGTGCCAGCAGTTACACCAGGACAGGGACGGATGGCTACACCTTC.